Described below is a single TCR beta chain sequence and its context. Its specificity is not known. The study extracted blood RNA from unsorted whole blood and also extracted germline DNA. The sample belongs to a study of tumor-infiltrating lymphocytes in primary liver carcinoma. The overall study: The patients presented with primary liver carcinoma, which was managed through surgical resection. Among the tumors, stages were T1-T3 N0M0 and sizes about 4 to 10 cm. Broader study findings: Significantly larger top-250-clone fractions were found in tumors than in blood (p = 0.039).

The CDR3 loop spans 17 amino acids. V was trimmed by 5 bases and J by 0 bases, leaving 17 bases between them. Germline assignment: CDR1 MNHEY and CDR2 SVGEGT. TCR beta cDNA was reverse-transcribed from about 500 ng of total RNA. The reaction used a constant-region primer and ProtoScript II reverse transcriptase. ARM-PCR, slightly modified, supplied the TCR beta libraries through three nested multiplex PCR rounds. Rounds one and two of PCR, each of approximately 11 cycles, were primed with TRBV1-TRBV30 forward primers and a C-beta reverse primer. TCRdb independently ran MiXCR on the multiplex PCR reads; one entry per CDR3 protein. The data hold 320,000 or so distinct CDR3 sequences, with 65% observed a single time.

The gene calls are TRBV6-2 or TRBV6-3 and TRBJ2-1, with D unresolved. The sample comprised peripheral blood. This receptor was taken from a man between 35 and 55 years old with primary liver carcinoma and hepatitis B virus infection. CDR3 sequence: CASSMGCRISSYNEQFF. In DNA form, the CDR3 reads TGTGCCAGCAGTATGGGCTGTCGGATAAGCTCCTACAATGAGCAGTTCTTC.